This entry describes one T cell receptor (beta chain). Its antigen is unidentified. Only in-frame clones appear in the TCRdb table, and some are missing; sequencing was by immunoSEQ multiplex PCR. The table lists some 43,000 clones, more than 75% of them singletons. From germline, CDR1 is SNHLY and CDR2 FYNNEI. This CDR3 has 17 amino acids. The V gene lost 6 bases and the J gene lost 2 bases, with 19 bases spanning the gap. The record originates from a study of OX40 agonist ivuxolimab in advanced cancers. Background on the study: Ivuxolimab, an agonistic anti-OX40 (CD134) antibody, was given to patients. Every 2 weeks, ivuxolimab was infused into the patients intravenously at between 0.01 and 10 mg/kg.

The study, taken as a whole, reports: Researchers did not determine the expanded peripheral T cells' antigen specificity.

The sequence came from an adult with an advanced solid tumor such as melanoma, head and neck, liver or kidney cancer. This sample comprised CD4+ or CD8+ T cells sorted from blood, obtained in a trial of the OX40 agonist ivuxolimab. This rearrangement joins TRBV2 to TRBJ2-2; possibly TRBD1 or TRBD2 for D (7 bases each). The CDR3: CASSSVGEGANTGELFF. CDR3 DNA: TGTGCCAGCAGCTCCGTTGGGGAGGGGGCCAACACCGGGGAGCTGTTTTTT. Complete variable domain (other parts from reference TRBV2 and TRBJ2-2): EPEVTQTPSHQVTQMGQEVILRCVPISNHLYFYWYRQILGQKVEFLVSFYNNEISEKSEIFDDQFSVERPDGSNFTLKIRSTKLEDSAMYFCASSSVGEGANTGELFFGEGSRLTVL.